The source of this T cell receptor (beta chain) is a study of cytomegalovirus exposure and HLA in healthy donors. Study background: Unique TCRs numbering around 80 million, obtained from HLA-typed donors, made up an early data release. Points from the study as a whole: The authors assumed roughly uniform sequencing depth across donors for presence/absence analyses. When the data were analyzed later, several of the most significant clusters appeared to be linked to common viral pathogens.

The CDR3 runs to 18 residues. Germline V lookup: CDR1 SQVTM, CDR2 ANQGSEA. V lost 1 base, J lost 5 bases, and 26 bases lay in between. To note about this clone: Its antigen is as yet unknown.

The PCR made use of 60 Vbeta and 13 Jbeta primers. Assay used: immunoSEQ multiplex PCR; TCRdb lists only in-frame clones, some missing. The sample contains roughly 120,000 clones, about 81% of which appear only once. The specimen sequenced was PBMCs. The chain combines TRBV29-1 with TRBJ2-5, with D maybe TRBD2 (6 bases). The TCR was taken from a young woman in good health and CMV-seronegative. The CDR3 loop reads CSVEGMVVAEALRETQYF. CDR3 DNA: TGCAGCGTTGAAGGCATGGTTGTAGCGGAGGCCCTTCGTGAGACCCAGTACTTC. The complete variable domain, with remaining parts taken from reference TRBV29-1 and TRBJ2-5, reads SAVISQKPSRDICQRGTSLTIQCQVDSQVTMMFWYRQQPGQSLTLIATANQGSEATYESGFVIDKFPISRPNLTFSTLTVSNMSPEDSSIYLCSVEGMVVAEALRETQYFGPGTRLLVL.